This TCR beta chain was captured by sequencing in a study of cytomegalovirus exposure and HLA in healthy donors. PCR amplification relied on 60 Vbeta primers (plus 13 Jbeta primers). The table came from immunoSEQ multiplex PCR; TCRdb's copy has only in-frame clones and leaves some out. The sample contains over 100,000 clones, 55% to 65% of which appear only once. Germline V lookup: CDR1 SGHTA, CDR2 FQGNSA. The CDR3 consists of 14 residues. Deletions cut 3 bases from V and 8 bases from J, with 13 bases between. Study-wide points: Fewer N-insertions than the roughly 670-donor mean were reportedly shown by an Asian-associated ancestry cluster in a later analysis. Most TCR sequences proved rare, with some public TCRs found in many donors.

About this clone itself: Its antigen is currently unknown.

This TCR was recovered from a man between 35 and 55 years old in good health and CMV-seropositive. The V call is TRBV7-2, the J call TRBJ1-4; D may be TRBD1 (5 bases). What was sequenced was PBMCs. The CDR3 DNA sequence: TGTGCCAGCAGCTTCGGGGGAGCAGGAGAAAAACTGTTTTTT. Protein sequence: CASSFGGAGEKLFF.